Listed below are T cell receptor beta chains from one sample, sequenced in a study of T cell responses to AZD1222 COVID-19 vaccine. Profiled with immunoSEQ multiplex PCR; TCRdb holds only in-frame clones, not every one. The sample lists about 140,000 clones, less than 95% occurring once. The sample was peripheral blood, taken 28 days after the second dose of the MenACWY control vaccine. These receptors all stem from an adult who received the MenACWY meningococcal vaccine as a control. Both conserved end residues are part of each CDR3. The D gene is left open where the match is weak. Rows give clone size only sometimes, using once, few, many, or a class for an expanded clone.

>TRBJ1-6|TRBD1|TRBV19|-
TGTGCCAGTAGTAGGCGACAAGGGACAGACTATAATTCACCCCTCCACTTT
CASSRRQGTDYNSPLHF
>TRBJ2-2|TRBD1|TRBV2|-
TGTGCCAGCAGTACGACAGGGGGGGACACCGGGGAGCTGTTTTTT
CASSTTGGDTGELFF
>TRBJ2-1|-|TRBV5-1|-
TGCGCCAGCCGCCCAAAAAACAATGAGCAGTTCTTC
CASRPKNNEQFF
>TRBJ2-5|TRBD2|TRBV18|once
TGTGCCAGCTCACCACAAAATAGCGGGGAACAAGAGACCCAGTACTTC
CASSPQNSGEQETQYF
>TRBJ2-5|-|TRBV7-3|-
TGTGCCAGCAGCTTACTCCCGGGGCGCCGGGAGACCCAGTACTTC
CASSLLPGRRETQYF
>TRBJ1-1|-|TRBV27|-
TGTGCCAGCAGTTTTATAGTGCGAGGGGGTCGTGTGAACACTGAAGCTTTCTTT
CASSFIVRGGRVNTEAFF
>TRBJ1-1|TRBD1|TRBV23-1|-
TGCGCCACCTCGGGACAGGGTTTGACTGAAGCTTTCTTT
CATSGQGLTEAFF
>TRBJ1-3|TRBD1|TRBV6-5|-
TGTGCCAGCAGTTTATCTACAGGGGGCTCTGGAAACACCATATATTTT
CASSLSTGGSGNTIYF
>TRBJ2-3|TRBD2|TRBV3-1/TRBV3-2|-
TGTGCCAGCAGCCAAGAAGCGGGGGGGGCAGATACGCAGTATTTT
CASSQEAGGADTQYF
>TRBJ2-6|-|TRBV2|few
TGTGCCAGCACGGGCTCTGGGGCCAACGTCCTGACTTTC
CASTGSGANVLTF
>TRBJ1-6|-|TRBV5-1|-
TGCGCCAGCAGCTTGGTCGAACAAAGCTCCTATAATTCACCCCTCCACTTT
CASSLVEQSSYNSPLHF
>TRBJ1-3|TRBD1|TRBV11-2|-
TGTGCCAGCAGCCTTCCCACTCGGACAGGCAACTCTGGAAACACCATATATTTT
CASSLPTRTGNSGNTIYF
>TRBJ2-3|-|TRBV28|-
TGTGCCAGCAGTTTAATTCAGGGCGGCACAGATACGCAGTATTTT
CASSLIQGGTDTQYF
>TRBJ1-5|-|TRBV2|-
TGTGCCAGCAGTTATTATCGGCCTAGCAATCAGCCCCAGCATTTT
CASSYYRPSNQPQHF
>TRBJ1-4|TRBD1|TRBV15|-
TGTGCCACCAGCAGTCCGACAGGGCCTAATGAAAAACTGTTTTTT
CATSSPTGPNEKLFF
>TRBJ2-1|-|TRBV3-1/TRBV3-2|-
TGTGCCAGCAGCCTATTGAGGGACAACAATGAGCAGTTCTTC
CASSLLRDNNEQFF
>TRBJ2-7|-|TRBV12-3/TRBV12-4|-
TGTGCCAGCAGTTTGGGTCTCGAGCAGTACTTC
CASSLGLEQYF
>TRBJ1-2|-|TRBV2|-
TGTGCCAGCAGTGGTGGAGGGTCTAGCGGGGGCTACACCTTC
CASSGGGSSGGYTF
>TRBJ1-6|TRBD1|TRBV12-3/TRBV12-4|-
TGTGCCAGCAGTCCACAGGGGTGGGCACCCCTCCACTTT
CASSPQGWAPLHF
>TRBJ2-5|-|TRBV6-5|-
TGTGCCAGCAGTTACTCGCCGGCAGGACAAGAGACCCAGTACTTC
CASSYSPAGQETQYF
>TRBJ1-4|-|TRBV5-8|-
TGTGCCAGCAGCTTGTTGGTTAATGAAAAACTGTTTTTT
CASSLLVNEKLFF